One sample yielded the 2 T cell receptor beta chains listed below, sequenced in a study of shared clonotypes between healthy human individuals (dated by TCRdb to the early 2020s). CD8 naive samples were obtained by positive selection for CCR7 among CD45RO-negative cells, yielding a CD45RA+CCR7+ population from which TemRA cells were excluded. Libraries were prepared through the immunoSEQ multiplex PCR assay. The clones in this table, taken by TCRdb from immuneACCESS, are in-frame only. Not every clone is retained; where verified, under half of the shortfall comes from an unresolved V gene, and the cause of the rest is unknown. This sample comprises some 600,000 clones, 96% of them detected only once. The ten largest clonotypes hold 0.11% of the sample. The sample taken for sequencing was naive CD8+ T cells sorted from blood. The intended sense of this specimen's cell subset or site label: CD45RA+CCR7+. The receptors were gathered from a woman aged 30 to 39 in good health.

The chain combines TRBV9 with TRBJ2-7; 9 bases align to TRBD1. V dropped 3 bases and J dropped 6; count of bases not matched to a gene: 7. This CDR3 has 14 amino acids. CDR1 is SGDLS, CDR2 YYNGEE, per germline. The CDR3, as DNA: TGTGCCAGCAGCGGACTTGACAGGGGGGGCGAGCAGTACTTC. Amino acids: CASSGLDRGGEQYF.

The gene calls are TRBV9 and TRBJ2-1; D is possibly TRBD1 or TRBD2 (5 bases each). This CDR3 has 16 amino acids. Germline V gene sequence: CDR1 SGDLS, CDR2 YYNGEE. Deletions cut 3 bases from V and 2 bases from J, with 15 bases between. DNA of the CDR3: TGTGCCAGCAGCGCCCCCGGCCGGGGACCCTACAATGAGCAGTTCTTC. Its translation: CASSAPGRGPYNEQFF. Looking up the rest from reference TRBV9 and TRBJ2-1 gives the full variable domain: DSGVTQTPKHLITATGQRVTLRCSPRSGDLSVYWYQQSLDQGLQFLIQYYNGEERAKGNILERFSAQQFPDLHSELNLSSLELGDSALYFCASSAPGRGPYNEQFFGPGTRLTVL.